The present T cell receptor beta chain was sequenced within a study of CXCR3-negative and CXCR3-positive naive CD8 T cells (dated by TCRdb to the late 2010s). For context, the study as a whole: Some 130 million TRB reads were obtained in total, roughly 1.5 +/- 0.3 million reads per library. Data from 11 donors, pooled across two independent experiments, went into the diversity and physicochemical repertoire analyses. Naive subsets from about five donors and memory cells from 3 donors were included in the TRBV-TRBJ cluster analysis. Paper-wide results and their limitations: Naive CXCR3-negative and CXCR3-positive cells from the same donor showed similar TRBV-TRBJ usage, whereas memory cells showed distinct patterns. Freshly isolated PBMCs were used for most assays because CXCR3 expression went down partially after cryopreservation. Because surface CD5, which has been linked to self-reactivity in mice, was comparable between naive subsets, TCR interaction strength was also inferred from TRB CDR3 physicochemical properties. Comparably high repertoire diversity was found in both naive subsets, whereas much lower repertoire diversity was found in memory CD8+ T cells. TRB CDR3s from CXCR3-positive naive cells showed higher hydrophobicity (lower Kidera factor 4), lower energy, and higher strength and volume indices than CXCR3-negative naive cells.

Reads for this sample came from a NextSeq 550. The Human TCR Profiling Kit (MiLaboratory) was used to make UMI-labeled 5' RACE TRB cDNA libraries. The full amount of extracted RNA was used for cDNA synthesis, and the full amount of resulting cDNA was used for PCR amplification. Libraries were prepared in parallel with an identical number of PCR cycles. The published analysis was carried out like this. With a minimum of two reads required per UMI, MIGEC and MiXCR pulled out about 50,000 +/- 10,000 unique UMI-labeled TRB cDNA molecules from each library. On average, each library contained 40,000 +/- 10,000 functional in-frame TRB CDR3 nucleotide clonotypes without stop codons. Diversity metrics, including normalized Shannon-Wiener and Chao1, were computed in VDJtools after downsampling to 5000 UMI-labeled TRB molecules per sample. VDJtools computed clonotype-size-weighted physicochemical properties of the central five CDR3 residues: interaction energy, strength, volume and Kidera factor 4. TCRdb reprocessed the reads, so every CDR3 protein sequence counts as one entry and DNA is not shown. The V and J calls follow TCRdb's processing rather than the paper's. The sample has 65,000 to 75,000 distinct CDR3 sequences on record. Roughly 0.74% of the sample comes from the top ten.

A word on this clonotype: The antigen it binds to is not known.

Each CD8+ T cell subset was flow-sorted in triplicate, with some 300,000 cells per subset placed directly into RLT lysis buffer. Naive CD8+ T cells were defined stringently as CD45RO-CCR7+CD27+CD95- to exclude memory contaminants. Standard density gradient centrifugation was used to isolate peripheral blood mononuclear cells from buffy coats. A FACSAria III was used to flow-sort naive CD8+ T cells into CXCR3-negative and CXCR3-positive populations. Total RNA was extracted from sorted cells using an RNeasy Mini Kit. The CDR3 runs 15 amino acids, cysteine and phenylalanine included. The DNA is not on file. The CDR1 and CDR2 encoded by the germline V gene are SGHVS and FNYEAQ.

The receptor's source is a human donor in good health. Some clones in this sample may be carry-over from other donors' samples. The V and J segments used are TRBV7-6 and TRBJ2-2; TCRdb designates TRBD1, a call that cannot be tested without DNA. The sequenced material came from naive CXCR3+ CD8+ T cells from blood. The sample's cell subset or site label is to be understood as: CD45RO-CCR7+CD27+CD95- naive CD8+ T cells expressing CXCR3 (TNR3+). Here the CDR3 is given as CACSQGQGDTGELFF.